This T cell receptor beta chain stems from a study of blood T cell repertoires in COVID-19. On the study more broadly: The United States, Italy and Spain were the sources of the acute and convalescent COVID-19 samples. PBMCs, B-cell-depleted T cells, or T cells were the source of the cDNA or gDNA that made up the material.

This clone was detected only once. In the original workflow: The authors estimated nucleated cell counts from reference gene primer amplification. TCRdb's copy holds only in-frame clones and misses some; the assay was immunoSEQ multiplex PCR. The DNA gave D and trimming, while V, J and clone size come from that table. The sample records some 220,000 clones, approximately 80% being singletons. The J segment lost 9 bases and the V segment lost 10 bases, leaving 13 bases of the junction unmatched. The germline V gene has CDR1 SGHNT and CDR2 YYREEE (reference sequence). The CDR3 length is 14 residues. The source material was peripheral blood. The chain is built from TRBV5-4 and TRBJ1-6; 7 bases line up with TRBD1. This receptor was obtained from a man between 45 and 60 years old with active or convalescent COVID-19. CDR3 sequence: CAGRIGQEGSPLHF. In DNA form, the CDR3 reads TGTGCCGGCCGAATCGGACAGGAGGGTTCACCCCTCCACTTT.